This T cell receptor beta chain is drawn from a study of cytotoxic CD8 clonotypes in ibrutinib-treated CLL. The CDR3 sequence is 15 residues long. Germline CDR1 SGHAT, CDR2 FQNNGV. Trimming removed 6 bases at V and 1 base at J, with 15 bases between. Sequencing used immunoSEQ multiplex PCR; TCRdb keeps in-frame clones, though not all of them. The table includes some 200,000 clones, 65% to 80% detected once. The rearrangement uses TRBV11-2 and TRBJ1-1; D unresolved. The origin of this receptor is a human donor with chronic lymphocytic leukemia. The material was PBMCs, obtained after 12 months of ibrutinib treatment. The CDR3 sequence: CASRPILFQNTEAFF. In DNA form, the CDR3 reads TGTGCCAGCAGACCTATCCTGTTCCAGAACACTGAAGCTTTCTTT.